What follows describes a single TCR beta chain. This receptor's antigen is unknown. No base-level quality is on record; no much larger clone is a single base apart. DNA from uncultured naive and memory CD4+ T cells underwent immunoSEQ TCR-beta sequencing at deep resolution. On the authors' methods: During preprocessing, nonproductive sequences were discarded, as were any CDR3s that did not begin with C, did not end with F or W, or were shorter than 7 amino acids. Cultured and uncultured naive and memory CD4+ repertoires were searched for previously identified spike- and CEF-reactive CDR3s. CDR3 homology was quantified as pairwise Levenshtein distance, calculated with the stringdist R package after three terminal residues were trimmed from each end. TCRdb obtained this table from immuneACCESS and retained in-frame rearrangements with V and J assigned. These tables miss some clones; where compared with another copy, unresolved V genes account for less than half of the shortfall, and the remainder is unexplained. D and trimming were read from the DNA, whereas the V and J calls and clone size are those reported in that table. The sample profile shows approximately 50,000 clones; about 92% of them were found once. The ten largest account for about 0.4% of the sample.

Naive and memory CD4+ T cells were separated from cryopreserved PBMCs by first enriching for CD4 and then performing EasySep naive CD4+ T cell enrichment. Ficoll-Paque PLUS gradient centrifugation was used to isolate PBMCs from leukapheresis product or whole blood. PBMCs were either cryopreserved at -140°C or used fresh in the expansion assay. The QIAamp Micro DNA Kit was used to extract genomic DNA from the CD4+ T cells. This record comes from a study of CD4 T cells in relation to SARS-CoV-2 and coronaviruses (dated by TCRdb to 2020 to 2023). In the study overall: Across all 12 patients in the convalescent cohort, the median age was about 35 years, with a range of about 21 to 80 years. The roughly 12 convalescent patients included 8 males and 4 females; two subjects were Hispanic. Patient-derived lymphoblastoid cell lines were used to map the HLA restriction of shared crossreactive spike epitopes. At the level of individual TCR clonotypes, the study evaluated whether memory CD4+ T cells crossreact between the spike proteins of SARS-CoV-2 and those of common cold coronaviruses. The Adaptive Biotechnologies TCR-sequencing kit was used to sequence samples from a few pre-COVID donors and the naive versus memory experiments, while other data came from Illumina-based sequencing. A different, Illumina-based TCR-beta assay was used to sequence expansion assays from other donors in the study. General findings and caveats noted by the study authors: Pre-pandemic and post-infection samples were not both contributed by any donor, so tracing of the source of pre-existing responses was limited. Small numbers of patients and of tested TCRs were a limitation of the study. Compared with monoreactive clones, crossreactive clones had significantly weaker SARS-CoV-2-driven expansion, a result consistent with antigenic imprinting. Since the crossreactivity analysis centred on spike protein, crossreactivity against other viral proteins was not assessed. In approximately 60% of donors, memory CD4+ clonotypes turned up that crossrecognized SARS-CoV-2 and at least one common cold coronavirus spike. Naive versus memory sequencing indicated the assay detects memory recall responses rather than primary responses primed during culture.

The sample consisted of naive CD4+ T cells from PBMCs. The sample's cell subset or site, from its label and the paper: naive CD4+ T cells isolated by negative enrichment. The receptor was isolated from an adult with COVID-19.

The bases are TGTGCCAGCAGCCAAGCGGTGACCGGGGAGCTGTTTTTT. The encoded protein is CASSQAVTGELFF. In this chain, TRBV3-1 (or the pseudogene TRBV3-2) is recombined with TRBJ2-2; the D gene lacks a confident call. From its cysteine to its phenylalanine, the CDR3 spans 13 amino acids. Of all the DNA, just the CDR3 is kept, 39 bases in frame from base 1. As encoded in the germline V gene (reference sequence), CDR1 is LGHDT while CDR2 is YNNKEL. At the junction V is shortened by 1 base and J by 5 bases, with 5 bases in between.